Listed below are T cell receptor beta chains from one sample, sequenced in a study of blood T cell repertoires in COVID-19. Clones were read by immunoSEQ multiplex PCR, and TCRdb kept only the in-frame ones, dropping some. The profile shows 150,000 to 200,000 clones, 70% to 85% of them singletons. The source material was peripheral blood. These receptors were taken from a woman older than 75 with acute or convalescent COVID-19. CDR3s include the opening cysteine and the closing phenylalanine or tryptophan. D genes are given only for firm matches. Clone size is stated in some rows and not others, as once, few, many or a class when expanded.

len: 14
j_gene: TRBJ1-2
v_gene: TRBV4-3
d_gene: NA
abundance: NA
CDR3aa: CASSQEGRTYGYTF
CDR3nt: TGCGCCAGCAGCCAAGAAGGCAGGACATATGGCTACACCTTC

len: 15
j_gene: TRBJ1-1
v_gene: TRBV9
d_gene: NA
abundance: NA
CDR3aa: CASRKSPRENTEAFF
CDR3nt: TGTGCCAGCAGAAAAAGCCCCAGGGAGAACACTGAAGCTTTCTTT

len: 15
j_gene: TRBJ1-4
v_gene: TRBV25-1
d_gene: NA
abundance: NA
CDR3aa: CASSTQSGWSEKLFF
CDR3nt: TGTGCCAGCAGTACCCAGTCTGGGTGGAGTGAAAAACTGTTTTTT

len: 15
j_gene: TRBJ2-1
v_gene: TRBV24-1
d_gene: TRBD1
abundance: NA
CDR3aa: CATRPAGQGNGEQFF
CDR3nt: TGTGCCACCAGACCTGCGGGACAGGGGAACGGTGAGCAGTTCTTC

len: 17
j_gene: TRBJ2-1
v_gene: TRBV5-1
d_gene: NA
abundance: many
CDR3aa: CASSRGPSGPNGNEQFF
CDR3nt: TGCGCCAGCAGCAGGGGGCCTAGCGGGCCAAATGGCAATGAGCAGTTCTTC

len: 12
j_gene: TRBJ2-7
v_gene: TRBV2
d_gene: TRBD1
abundance: NA
CDR3aa: CASRTGGYEQYF
CDR3nt: TGTGCCAGCAGGACAGGGGGATACGAGCAGTACTTC

len: 13
j_gene: TRBJ2-7
v_gene: TRBV12-3/TRBV12-4
d_gene: NA
abundance: NA
CDR3aa: CASNRDNSYEQYF
CDR3nt: TGTGCCAGCAACAGGGACAACTCCTACGAGCAGTACTTC

len: 15
j_gene: TRBJ1-1
v_gene: TRBV18
d_gene: NA
abundance: NA
CDR3aa: CASSPPNREGTEAFF
CDR3nt: TGTGCCAGCTCACCACCGAACAGGGAGGGTACTGAAGCTTTCTTT

len: 15
j_gene: TRBJ2-7
v_gene: TRBV7-2
d_gene: TRBD2
abundance: NA
CDR3aa: CASSLAAGGSYEQYF
CDR3nt: TGTGCCAGCAGCTTAGCTGCGGGGGGCTCCTACGAGCAGTACTTC

len: 12
j_gene: TRBJ2-5
v_gene: TRBV4-3
d_gene: NA
abundance: NA
CDR3aa: CASSQGGGTQYF
CDR3nt: TGCGCCAGCAGCCAAGGAGGGGGGACCCAGTACTTC

len: 13
j_gene: TRBJ1-2
v_gene: TRBV7-3
d_gene: TRBD1
abundance: NA
CDR3aa: CASSPQGNYGYTF
CDR3nt: TGTGCCAGCAGCCCACAGGGGAACTATGGCTACACCTTC

len: 15
j_gene: TRBJ2-3
v_gene: TRBV5-5
d_gene: TRBD2
abundance: NA
CDR3aa: CASSWSGRGADTQYF
CDR3nt: TGTGCCAGCAGCTGGAGCGGGAGGGGGGCAGATACGCAGTATTTT

len: 15
j_gene: TRBJ2-1
v_gene: TRBV5-4
d_gene: TRBD2
abundance: NA
CDR3aa: CASSPLAGLYNEQFF
CDR3nt: TGTGCCAGCAGTCCCCTAGCGGGACTCTACAATGAGCAGTTCTTC

len: 15
j_gene: TRBJ2-7
v_gene: TRBV6-2/TRBV6-3
d_gene: NA
abundance: NA
CDR3aa: CASSYSRGITYEQYF
CDR3nt: TGTGCCAGCAGTTACTCGAGGGGGATCACCTACGAGCAGTACTTC

len: 15
j_gene: TRBJ2-1
v_gene: TRBV7-8
d_gene: NA
abundance: NA
CDR3aa: CASSLVQGRYNEQFF
CDR3nt: TGTGCCAGCAGCTTAGTTCAGGGGCGTTACAATGAGCAGTTCTTC

len: 13
j_gene: TRBJ1-2
v_gene: TRBV29-1
d_gene: NA
abundance: NA
CDR3aa: CSVEGQGNYGYTF
CDR3nt: TGCAGCGTTGAGGGGCAGGGGAACTATGGCTACACCTTC

len: 16
j_gene: TRBJ1-3
v_gene: TRBV19
d_gene: NA
abundance: few
CDR3aa: CASSHPGEGAGNTIYF
CDR3nt: TGTGCCAGTAGCCACCCCGGGGAGGGCGCTGGAAACACCATATATTTT

len: 15
j_gene: TRBJ1-3
v_gene: TRBV5-8
d_gene: TRBD1
abundance: NA
CDR3aa: CASSLTGALTNTIYF
CDR3nt: TGTGCCAGCAGCTTAACAGGGGCGCTGACAAACACCATATATTTT

len: 12
j_gene: TRBJ2-3
v_gene: TRBV5-6
d_gene: TRBD2
abundance: NA
CDR3aa: CASSLAGATQYF
CDR3nt: TGTGCCAGCAGCTTAGCGGGGGCGACGCAGTATTTT

len: 15
j_gene: TRBJ1-4
v_gene: TRBV19
d_gene: NA
abundance: NA
CDR3aa: CASSIVGDPNEKLFF
CDR3nt: TGTGCCAGTAGTATAGTAGGGGATCCTAATGAAAAACTGTTTTTT

len: 13
j_gene: TRBJ1-2
v_gene: TRBV7-9
d_gene: NA
abundance: NA
CDR3aa: CASAGTGFNGYTF
CDR3nt: TGTGCCAGCGCGGGCACGGGATTCAATGGCTACACCTTC

len: 16
j_gene: TRBJ2-5
v_gene: TRBV7-2
d_gene: NA
abundance: NA
CDR3aa: CASSESGTRGQETQYF
CDR3nt: TGTGCCAGCAGCGAGAGCGGGACACGGGGCCAAGAGACCCAGTACTTC

len: 15
j_gene: TRBJ2-2
v_gene: TRBV9
d_gene: TRBD1
abundance: NA
CDR3aa: CASKQDRGRSGELFF
CDR3nt: TGTGCCAGCAAGCAAGACAGGGGGCGGTCCGGGGAGCTGTTTTTT

len: 15
j_gene: TRBJ1-3
v_gene: TRBV2
d_gene: NA
abundance: NA
CDR3aa: CASSEERGTGNTIYF
CDR3nt: TGTGCCAGCAGTGAAGAGCGGGGAACTGGAAACACCATATATTTT

len: 14
j_gene: TRBJ1-1
v_gene: TRBV9
d_gene: TRBD1
abundance: NA
CDR3aa: CASSGDRAATEAFF
CDR3nt: TGTGCCAGCAGCGGAGACAGGGCGGCCACTGAAGCTTTCTTT

len: 15
j_gene: TRBJ1-2
v_gene: TRBV6-5
d_gene: TRBD1
abundance: NA
CDR3aa: CASRVTGGGGYGYTF
CDR3nt: TGTGCCAGCAGAGTTACAGGGGGCGGCGGCTATGGCTACACCTTC

len: 11
j_gene: TRBJ1-2
v_gene: TRBV30
d_gene: NA
abundance: NA
CDR3aa: CAWDGGYGYTF
CDR3nt: TGTGCCTGGGACGGGGGGTATGGCTACACCTTC

len: 19
j_gene: TRBJ1-2
v_gene: TRBV29-1
d_gene: NA
abundance: once
CDR3aa: CSVEDPRSGAEGLGYGYTF
CDR3nt: TGCAGCGTTGAAGACCCCCGGAGTGGGGCGGAGGGGTTGGGCTATGGCTACACCTTC